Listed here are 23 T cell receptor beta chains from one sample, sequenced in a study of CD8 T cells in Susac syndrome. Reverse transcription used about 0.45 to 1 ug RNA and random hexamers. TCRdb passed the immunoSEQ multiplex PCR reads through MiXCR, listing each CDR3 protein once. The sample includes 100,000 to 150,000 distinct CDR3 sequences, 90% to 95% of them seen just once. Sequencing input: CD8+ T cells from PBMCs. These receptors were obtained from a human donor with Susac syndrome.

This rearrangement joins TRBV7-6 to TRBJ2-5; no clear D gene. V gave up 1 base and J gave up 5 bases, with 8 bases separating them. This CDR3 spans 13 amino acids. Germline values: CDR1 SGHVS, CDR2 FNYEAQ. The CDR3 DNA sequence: TGTGCCAGCAGCTTAGTGCTGGGGGAGACCCAGTACTTC. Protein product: CASSLVLGETQYF.

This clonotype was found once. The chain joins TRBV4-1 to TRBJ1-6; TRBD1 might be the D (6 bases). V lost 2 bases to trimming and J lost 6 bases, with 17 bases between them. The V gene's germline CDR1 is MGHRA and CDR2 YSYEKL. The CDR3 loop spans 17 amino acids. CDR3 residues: CASSQWLPGHPNSPLHF. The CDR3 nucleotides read TGCGCCAGCAGCCAATGGCTTCCGGGACACCCTAATTCACCCCTCCACTTT.

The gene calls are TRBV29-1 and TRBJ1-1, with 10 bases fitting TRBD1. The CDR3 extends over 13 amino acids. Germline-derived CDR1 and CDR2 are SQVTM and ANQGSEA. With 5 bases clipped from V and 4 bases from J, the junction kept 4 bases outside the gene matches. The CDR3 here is CSVCDRGLTEAFF. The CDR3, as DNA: TGCAGCGTTTGCGACAGGGGGCTCACTGAAGCTTTCTTT.

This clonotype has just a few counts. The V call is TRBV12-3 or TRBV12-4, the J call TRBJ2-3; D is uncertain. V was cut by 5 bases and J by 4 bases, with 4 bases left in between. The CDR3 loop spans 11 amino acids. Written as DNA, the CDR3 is TGTGCCAGCAGTCCTTCAGATACGCAGTATTTT. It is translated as CASSPSDTQYF.

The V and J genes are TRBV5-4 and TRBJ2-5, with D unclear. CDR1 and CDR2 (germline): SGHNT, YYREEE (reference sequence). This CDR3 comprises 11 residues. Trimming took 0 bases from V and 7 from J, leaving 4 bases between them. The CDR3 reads CASSLEGTQYF. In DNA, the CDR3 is TGTGCCAGCAGCTTGGAGGGGACCCAGTACTTC.

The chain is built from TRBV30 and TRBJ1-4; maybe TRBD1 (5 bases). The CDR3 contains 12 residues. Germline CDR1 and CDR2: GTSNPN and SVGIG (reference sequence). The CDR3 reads CASEQVGEKLFF. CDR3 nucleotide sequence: TGTGCTTCAGAACAGGTTGGAGAAAAACTGTTTTTT.

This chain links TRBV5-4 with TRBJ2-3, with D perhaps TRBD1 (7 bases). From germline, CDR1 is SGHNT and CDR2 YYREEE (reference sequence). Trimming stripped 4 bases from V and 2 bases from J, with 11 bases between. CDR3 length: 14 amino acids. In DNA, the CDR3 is TGTGCCAGCAGCCTCAGGGGGGCCACAGATACGCAGTATTTT. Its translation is CASSLRGATDTQYF.

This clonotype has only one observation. As DNA, the CDR3 is TGTGCCACCAGCCAGACGGCTGACAGGCGATCCTACGAGCAGTACTTC. The encoded protein is CATSQTADRRSYEQYF. The chain has TRBV15 and TRBJ2-7; weak D call: TRBD1 (6 bases). CDR1 is LNHNV, CDR2 YYDKDF, per germline (reference sequence). The CDR3 has 16 residues. With 5 bases removed from V and 1 base from J, the gap between germline ends came to 18 bases.

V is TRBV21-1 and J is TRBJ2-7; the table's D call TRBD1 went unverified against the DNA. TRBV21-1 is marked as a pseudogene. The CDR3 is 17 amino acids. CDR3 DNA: TGTGCCAGGGCCGCGAATTTCTGGGGGGTTACGGTGTACGAGCAGTACTTC. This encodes CARAANFWGVTVYEQYF.

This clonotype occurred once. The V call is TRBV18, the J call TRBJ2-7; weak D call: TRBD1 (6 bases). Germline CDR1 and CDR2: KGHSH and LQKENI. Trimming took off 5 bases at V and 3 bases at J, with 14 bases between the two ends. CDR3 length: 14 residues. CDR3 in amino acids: CASSTGSVGYEQYF. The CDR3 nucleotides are TGTGCCAGCTCAACAGGGTCAGTAGGCTACGAGCAGTACTTC.

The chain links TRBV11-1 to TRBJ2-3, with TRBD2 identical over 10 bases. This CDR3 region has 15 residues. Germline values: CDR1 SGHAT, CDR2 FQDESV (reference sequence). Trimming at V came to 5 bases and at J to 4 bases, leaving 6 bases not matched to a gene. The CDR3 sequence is CASSVSGGASDTQYF. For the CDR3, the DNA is TGTGCCAGCAGCGTCAGCGGGGGGGCCTCAGATACGCAGTATTTT.

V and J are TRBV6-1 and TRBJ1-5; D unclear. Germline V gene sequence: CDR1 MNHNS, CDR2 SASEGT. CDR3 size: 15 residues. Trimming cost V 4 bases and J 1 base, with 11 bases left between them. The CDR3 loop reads CASSVSAGSNQPQHF. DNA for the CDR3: TGTGCCAGCAGTGTGTCAGCCGGGAGCAATCAGCCCCAGCATTTT.

The CDR3 DNA reads TGCGCCAGCAGCCTCTACTGGGACTTCCCCCGAGGAGCGGAGACCCAGTACTTC. Amino acids: CASSLYWDFPRGAETQYF. The genes are TRBV4-3 and TRBJ2-5; maybe TRBD2 (6 bases). The CDR3 is made up of 18 amino acids. Trimming took 4 bases from V and 5 from J, leaving 26 bases between them. The germline V gene encodes CDR1 LGHNA and CDR2 YSLEER.

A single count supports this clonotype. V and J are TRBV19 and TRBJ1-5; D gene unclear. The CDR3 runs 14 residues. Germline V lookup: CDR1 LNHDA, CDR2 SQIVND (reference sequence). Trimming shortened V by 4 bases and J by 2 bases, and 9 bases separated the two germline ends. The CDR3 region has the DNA TGTGCCAGTAGTACCGTGGCAGGCAATCAGCCCCAGCATTTT. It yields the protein CASSTVAGNQPQHF.

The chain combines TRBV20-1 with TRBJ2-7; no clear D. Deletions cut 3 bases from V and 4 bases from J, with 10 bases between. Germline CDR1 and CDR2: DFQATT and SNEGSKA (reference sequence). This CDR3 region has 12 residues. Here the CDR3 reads CSASVTEYEQYF. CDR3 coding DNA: TGCAGTGCTAGTGTGACCGAATACGAGCAGTACTTC.

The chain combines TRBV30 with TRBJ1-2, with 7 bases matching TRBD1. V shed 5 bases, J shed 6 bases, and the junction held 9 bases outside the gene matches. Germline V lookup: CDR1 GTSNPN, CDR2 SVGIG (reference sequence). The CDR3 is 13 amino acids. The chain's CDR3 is CAWGDSAGDGYTF. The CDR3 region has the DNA TGTGCCTGGGGGGACAGCGCGGGGGATGGCTACACCTTC.

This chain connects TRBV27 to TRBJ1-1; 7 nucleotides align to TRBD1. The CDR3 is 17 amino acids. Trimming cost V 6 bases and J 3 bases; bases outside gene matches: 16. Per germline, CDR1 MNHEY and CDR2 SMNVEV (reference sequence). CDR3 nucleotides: TGTGCCAGCAGACCGACAGGGTCTGGAGGGATGGACACTGAAGCTTTCTTT. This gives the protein CASRPTGSGGMDTEAFF.

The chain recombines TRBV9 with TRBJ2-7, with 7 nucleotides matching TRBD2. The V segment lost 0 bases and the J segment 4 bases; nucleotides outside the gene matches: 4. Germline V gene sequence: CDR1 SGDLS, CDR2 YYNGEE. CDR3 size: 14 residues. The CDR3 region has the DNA TGTGCCAGCAGCGTAGACCAGGGAGGGTACGAGCAGTACTTC. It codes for CASSVDQGGYEQYF.

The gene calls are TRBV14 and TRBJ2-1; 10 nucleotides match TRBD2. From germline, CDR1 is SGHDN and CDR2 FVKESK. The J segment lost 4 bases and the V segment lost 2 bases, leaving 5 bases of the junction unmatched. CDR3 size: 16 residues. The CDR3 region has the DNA TGTGCCAGCAGCCAATGGACTAGCGGATCGTACAATGAGCAGTTCTTC. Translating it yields CASSQWTSGSYNEQFF.

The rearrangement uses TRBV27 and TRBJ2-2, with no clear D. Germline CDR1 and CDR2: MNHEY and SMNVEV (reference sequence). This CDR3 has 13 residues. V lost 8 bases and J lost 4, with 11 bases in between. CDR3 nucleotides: TGTGCCAGCCTCGGCTTGGGCACCGGGGAGCTGTTTTTT. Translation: CASLGLGTGELFF.

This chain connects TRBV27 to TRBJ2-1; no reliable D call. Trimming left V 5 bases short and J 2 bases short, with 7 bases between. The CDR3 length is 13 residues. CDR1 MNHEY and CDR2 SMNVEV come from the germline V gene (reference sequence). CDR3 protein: CASSPLTYNEQFF. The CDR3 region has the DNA TGTGCCAGCAGTCCGCTCACCTACAATGAGCAGTTCTTC.

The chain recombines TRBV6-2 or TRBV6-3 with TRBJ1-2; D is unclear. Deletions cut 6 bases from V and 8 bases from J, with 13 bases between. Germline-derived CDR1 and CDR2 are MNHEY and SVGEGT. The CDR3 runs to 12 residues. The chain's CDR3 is CASRHPVLGYTF. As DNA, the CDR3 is TGTGCCAGCAGACACCCCGTTCTCGGCTACACCTTC.

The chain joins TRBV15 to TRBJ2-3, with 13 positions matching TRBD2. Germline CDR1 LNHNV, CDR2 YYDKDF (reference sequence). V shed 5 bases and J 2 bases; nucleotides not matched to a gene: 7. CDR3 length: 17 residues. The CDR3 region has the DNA TGTGCCACCAGCCGCGGGACTAGCGGGACCTACACAGATACGCAGTATTTT. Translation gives CATSRGTSGTYTDTQYF.